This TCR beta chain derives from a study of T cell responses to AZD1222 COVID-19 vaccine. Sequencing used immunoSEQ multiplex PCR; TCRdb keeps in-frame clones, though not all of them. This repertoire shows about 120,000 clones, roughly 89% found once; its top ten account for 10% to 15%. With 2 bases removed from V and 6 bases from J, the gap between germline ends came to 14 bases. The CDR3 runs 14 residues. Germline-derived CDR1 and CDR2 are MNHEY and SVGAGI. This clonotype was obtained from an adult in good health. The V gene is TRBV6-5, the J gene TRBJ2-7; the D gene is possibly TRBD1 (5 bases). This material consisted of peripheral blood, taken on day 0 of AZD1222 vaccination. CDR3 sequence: CASSYGAGGVEQYF. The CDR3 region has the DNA TGTGCCAGCAGTTACGGGGCAGGTGGGGTCGAGCAGTACTTC.